Given below is one TCR beta chain in context. Per the study methods: By means of reference gene primer amplification, nucleated cell counts were estimated. TCRdb's copy holds only in-frame clones and misses some; the assay was immunoSEQ multiplex PCR. The DNA gave D and trimming, while V, J and clone size come from that table. The sample gives about 120,000 clones, 65% to 85% of which show up once; approximately 18% is in the top ten. The Seattle patients joined while their infection was active and were tracked longitudinally afterward. The data derive from a study of blood T cell repertoires in COVID-19. Looking at the study overall: PBMCs, B-cell-depleted T cells, or T cells were the source of the cDNA or gDNA that made up the material.

Germline V CDR1 and CDR2: MNHEY, SVGEGT. The CDR3 loop spans 15 amino acids. The ends lost 0 bases at V and 10 bases at J; junction bases unmatched: 12. This chain connects TRBV6-2 or TRBV6-3 to TRBJ2-7; 7 positions match TRBD1. What was sequenced was peripheral blood. The origin of this receptor is a man under 40 with COVID-19, enrolled during active disease. CDR3 in DNA: TGTGCCAGCAGTTACTCGGGGCGACAGGGCTTGGAACAGTACTTC. It translates to CASSYSGRQGLEQYF.